A selection of T cell receptor beta chains follows, all from one sample in a study of T cell responses to AZD1222 COVID-19 vaccine. Produced via immunoSEQ multiplex PCR; TCRdb's table is partial and in-frame only. The data show around 160,000 clones, about 93% seen once. The sequenced sample was peripheral blood, obtained on day 0 of AZD1222 vaccination. The receptors stem from an adult in good health. The CDR3 runs from the conserved cysteine through the conserved F or W. The D gene is left open where the match is weak. Where a row states a size, it is once, few, many or the class of an expanded clone; other rows omit it.

size: .; V: TRBV5-1; D: .; J: TRBJ2-1; DNA: TGCGCCAGCAGCTTGGTCTGGGGGGTCAATGAGCAGTTCTTC; CDR3: CASSLVWGVNEQFF
size: once; V: TRBV4-2; D: .; J: TRBJ2-3; DNA: TGTGCCAGCAGCCTTAGCAGTTCTAGCACAGATACGCAGTATTTT; CDR3: CASSLSSSSTDTQYF
size: .; V: TRBV7-9; D: .; J: TRBJ2-3; DNA: TGTGCCAGCAGCGCTCGGGGCCTACTGGATACGCAGTATTTT; CDR3: CASSARGLLDTQYF
size: .; V: TRBV28; D: TRBD1; J: TRBJ1-5; DNA: TGTAAGACCCAGGGACAGAGCAATCAGCCCCAGCATTTT; CDR3: CKTQGQSNQPQHF
size: .; V: TRBV7-9; D: .; J: TRBJ1-2; DNA: TGTGCCAGCAGCCGAACCCTCCGACAGGACGACGGCTACACCTTC; CDR3: CASSRTLRQDDGYTF
size: .; V: TRBV4-1; D: TRBD1; J: TRBJ1-1; DNA: TGCGCCAGCAGCCAAAGGAACGACAGGGTGGGGGGAGCTTTCTTT; CDR3: CASSQRNDRVGGAFF
size: .; V: TRBV7-6; D: TRBD2; J: TRBJ2-7; DNA: TGTGCCAGCACCAAGGTAGCGGGAGGCCACTACGAGCAGTACTTC; CDR3: CASTKVAGGHYEQYF
size: .; V: TRBV7-8; D: .; J: TRBJ2-2; DNA: TGTGCCAGCAGCTCCCGGACTATATGGGTAACCGGGGAGCTGTTTTTT; CDR3: CASSSRTIWVTGELFF
size: .; V: TRBV7-3; D: .; J: TRBJ2-5; DNA: TGTGCCAGCAGCTCCGGGACATTGAAAGAGACCCAGTACTTC; CDR3: CASSSGTLKETQYF
size: .; V: TRBV29-1; D: TRBD1; J: TRBJ1-2; DNA: TGCAGCGTTGAAGATGGGACAGGGGGCGCATTCGATGGCTACACCTTC; CDR3: CSVEDGTGGAFDGYTF
size: .; V: TRBV6-5; D: TRBD1; J: TRBJ2-6; DNA: TGTGCCAGCGGAATGACAGGGGCTGGGGCCAACGTCCTGACTTTC; CDR3: CASGMTGAGANVLTF
size: .; V: TRBV27; D: .; J: TRBJ1-6; DNA: TGTGCCAGCAGTAACGGGGGAAACGTCTACTATAATTCACCCCTCCACTTT; CDR3: CASSNGGNVYYNSPLHF
size: .; V: TRBV5-1; D: .; J: TRBJ1-4; DNA: TGCGCCAGCAGCAACCGGAACCTCCCTGACAGGCCTAATGAAAAACTGTTTTTT; CDR3: CASSNRNLPDRPNEKLFF
size: .; V: TRBV4-2; D: TRBD2; J: TRBJ2-2; DNA: TGTGCCAGCAGCCAAGATAGTTCTAGCGGGAACACCGGGGAGCTGTTTTTT; CDR3: CASSQDSSSGNTGELFF
size: .; V: TRBV7-6; D: .; J: TRBJ2-7; DNA: TGTGCCAGCAGCTTAAGGGGCAGGGGTAAATACGAGCAGTACTTC; CDR3: CASSLRGRGKYEQYF
size: .; V: TRBV3-1/TRBV3-2; D: .; J: TRBJ2-3; DNA: TGTGCCAGCAGCCAAGAGCGGGACCGCACAGATACGCAGTATTTT; CDR3: CASSQERDRTDTQYF
size: .; V: TRBV6-1; D: TRBD1; J: TRBJ1-6; DNA: TGTGCCAGCAGTGAAAGGGACAGGAGCTCCTATAATTCACCCCTCCACTTT; CDR3: CASSERDRSSYNSPLHF
size: .; V: TRBV14; D: .; J: TRBJ1-1; DNA: TGTGCCAGCAGCCCGTTGGGGGTGAGTGACACTGAAGCTTTCTTT; CDR3: CASSPLGVSDTEAFF
size: .; V: TRBV4-2; D: .; J: TRBJ2-7; DNA: TGTGCCAGCAGCCAAGGGCCCTCCTACGAGCAGTACTTC; CDR3: CASSQGPSYEQYF
size: once; V: TRBV11-3; D: .; J: TRBJ2-7; DNA: TGTGCCAGCAGCTTAAGCAGGGCAGGGGAAGGCGAGCAGTACTTC; CDR3: CASSLSRAGEGEQYF
size: .; V: TRBV6-5; D: .; J: TRBJ1-1; DNA: TGTGCCAGCAGTTACATTTTAGGCACTGAAGCTTTCTTT; CDR3: CASSYILGTEAFF
size: .; V: TRBV9; D: TRBD2; J: TRBJ2-1; DNA: TGTGCCAGCAGCCCACGAGGGGAGGGGCATGAGCAGTTCTTC; CDR3: CASSPRGEGHEQFF
size: .; V: TRBV7-2; D: .; J: TRBJ1-3; DNA: TGTGCCAGCAGCCCCGTCGCCGGAAACACCATATATTTT; CDR3: CASSPVAGNTIYF
size: .; V: TRBV6-2/TRBV6-3; D: .; J: TRBJ2-7; DNA: TGTGCCAGCAGCCTAGGATCCTACGAGCAGTACTTC; CDR3: CASSLGSYEQYF
size: .; V: TRBV4-3; D: TRBD2; J: TRBJ2-1; DNA: TGCGCCAGCAGCCAAGATCCCACTAGCGGGAATGAGCAGTTCTTC; CDR3: CASSQDPTSGNEQFF
size: .; V: TRBV7-2; D: TRBD2; J: TRBJ2-1; DNA: TGTGCCAGCAGCTACTCCGGGACTAGCGGAGACAATGAGCAGTTCTTC; CDR3: CASSYSGTSGDNEQFF
size: .; V: TRBV7-2; D: TRBD1; J: TRBJ2-7; DNA: TGTGCCAGCAGCTTATTTGGGACAGGGAGATACGAGCAGTACTTC; CDR3: CASSLFGTGRYEQYF
size: once; V: TRBV2; D: TRBD1; J: TRBJ2-5; DNA: TGTGCCAGCAGCGGTGACAGGGGACGGCAAGAGACCCAGTACTTC; CDR3: CASSGDRGRQETQYF
size: .; V: TRBV6-1; D: .; J: TRBJ1-3; DNA: TGTGCCAGCAGTGACGACAGGAGGGGAAACACCATATATTTT; CDR3: CASSDDRRGNTIYF
size: .; V: TRBV1; D: .; J: TRBJ1-1; DNA: TGCACCAGCAGGCAGGACAGGGGTCGGACTTTCTTT; CDR3: CTSRQDRGRTFF
size: .; V: TRBV3-1/TRBV3-2; D: .; J: TRBJ2-1; DNA: TGTGCCAGCAGCCTCCGGGGGGCCGGAGAGCAGTTCTTC; CDR3: CASSLRGAGEQFF
size: .; V: TRBV11-3; D: TRBD2; J: TRBJ2-1; DNA: TGTGCCAGCAGCTCGAGCCCCGGGCGGGGGGACGACAATGAGCAGTTCTTC; CDR3: CASSSSPGRGDDNEQFF
size: few; V: TRBV5-1; D: TRBD1; J: TRBJ1-3; DNA: TGCGCCAGCCGGGACAGTTCGGGAGGAAACACCATATATTTT; CDR3: CASRDSSGGNTIYF
size: .; V: TRBV5-4; D: TRBD2; J: TRBJ2-5; DNA: TGTGCCAGCAGCAGGACACTAGCGGAAGAGACCCAGTACTTC; CDR3: CASSRTLAEETQYF
size: .; V: TRBV21-1; D: .; J: TRBJ2-2; DNA: TGTGCCAGCAGCAAAGAGCGCCGAATGAACACCGGGGAGCTGTTTTTT; CDR3: CASSKERRMNTGELFF
size: .; V: TRBV5-1; D: .; J: TRBJ2-6; DNA: TGCGCCAGCAGCGAAGGACAGTACTCTGGGGCCAACGTCCTGACTTTC; CDR3: CASSEGQYSGANVLTF
size: .; V: TRBV27; D: .; J: TRBJ1-1; DNA: TGTGCCAGCAGTCCCCAGGACAGAAACACTGAAGCTTTCTTT; CDR3: CASSPQDRNTEAFF
size: .; V: TRBV2; D: .; J: TRBJ1-2; DNA: TGTGCCAGCAAGGCCACTAGGAACTATGGCTACACCTTC; CDR3: CASKATRNYGYTF
size: many; V: TRBV2; D: .; J: TRBJ1-5; DNA: TGTGCCAGCAGCCCTAATAGCAATCAGCCCCAGCATTTT; CDR3: CASSPNSNQPQHF
size: .; V: TRBV28; D: TRBD1; J: TRBJ2-7; DNA: TGTGCCAGCAAAACGGGACAGGGGGCCTACGAGCAGTACTTC; CDR3: CASKTGQGAYEQYF
size: .; V: TRBV11-3; D: .; J: TRBJ2-2; DNA: TGTGCCAGCAGCTTTACGGATACCGGGGAGCTGTTTTTT; CDR3: CASSFTDTGELFF
size: .; V: TRBV6-5; D: TRBD1; J: TRBJ2-7; DNA: TGTGCCAGCATTCAAACTGACAGGGACGAGCAGTACTTC; CDR3: CASIQTDRDEQYF
size: .; V: TRBV2; D: .; J: TRBJ1-5; DNA: TGTGCCAGCTTGCCGGTGGAGGGTCAGCCCCAGCATTTT; CDR3: CASLPVEGQPQHF